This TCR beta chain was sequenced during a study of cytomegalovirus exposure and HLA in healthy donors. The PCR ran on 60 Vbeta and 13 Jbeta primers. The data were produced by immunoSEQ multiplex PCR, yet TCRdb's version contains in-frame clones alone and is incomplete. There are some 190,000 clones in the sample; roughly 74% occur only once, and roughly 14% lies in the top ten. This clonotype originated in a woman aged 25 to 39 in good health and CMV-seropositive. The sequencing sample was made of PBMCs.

CDR3 in amino acids: CASSPRTGPMETQYF. The CDR3 bases are TGTGCCAGCAGCCCAAGGACAGGGCCAATGGAGACCCAGTACTTC. The V gene is TRBV7-9, the J gene TRBJ2-5; the match to TRBD1 covers 8 bases. The J segment lost 5 bases and the V segment lost 5 bases, leaving 10 bases of the junction unmatched. This CDR3 has 15 residues. Germline V gene lookup returns CDR1 SEHNR and CDR2 FQNEAQ (reference sequence).